The entry below describes one T cell receptor beta chain. Its target is unknown. Donors were healthy Caucasian individuals from Russia aged about 6 to 95. The sample comes from a study of blood T cells in healthy people across ages. Primers used in a second PCR of about 6 to 11 cycles were a sample-barcoded 5' primer and a J-beta primer mix. Each cDNA was tagged by a template-switch adaptor containing 12 random nucleotides. Each CDR3 protein gets one entry after TCRdb re-called the 5' RACE reads with MiXCR. Of roughly 1,300,000 distinct CDR3 sequences in the sample, approximately 59% were seen once. CDR1 and CDR2 (germline): LGHDT, YNNKEL (reference sequence). This CDR3 contains 13 residues. V was trimmed by 0 bases and J by 11 bases, leaving 13 bases between them. Points from the study as a whole: Getting older went along with TCR beta diversity per million T cells dropping roughly linearly.

Sequencing was performed on blood. This TCR came from a man aged 18 to 30 in good health. V usage is TRBV3-1 and J usage is TRBJ1-1; D ambiguous. CDR3 DNA sequence: TGTGCCAGCAGCCAAGATCCGCAGAGGGTCGCTTTCTTT. Its protein product is CASSQDPQRVAFF.